The rows below give T cell receptor beta chains drawn from one sample of a study of CD8 T cells in ankylosing spondylitis. TCRdb re-derived calls from the 5' RACE reads in MiXCR, one entry per CDR3 protein. The sample includes approximately 440,000 distinct CDR3 sequences, 17% seen only once; the top ten take just over 1%. Sequencing was carried out using blood, either unsorted or a sorted T cell fraction (not recorded which). Receptor source: a male donor with ankylosing spondylitis. Both conserved end residues are part of each CDR3. Fields, in order: CDR3 DNA, CDR3 protein, D gene, CDR3 length, J gene, clone size, V gene. A D gene is named only where the DNA matches it firmly. Clone sizes are given selectively: once, few, many, or a class where the clone is expanded.

TGTGCCAGCAGTGGACAGGCGTATAACACCGGGGAGCTGTTTTTT,CASSGQAYNTGELFF,.,15,TRBJ2-2,few,TRBV6-1
TGCGCCAGCAGCCAAGCTACCGGGACTAGCGGCTCCTACGAGCAGTACTTC,CASSQATGTSGSYEQYF,TRBD2,17,TRBJ2-7,few,TRBV4-1
TGTGCCAGCAGTGATAGGGCGAGGGGTTCCTACGAGCAGTACTTC,CASSDRARGSYEQYF,.,15,TRBJ2-7,.,TRBV6-1
TGCGCCAGCAGCTTGGAGTCAGGGCCGTACAATGAGCAGTTCTTC,CASSLESGPYNEQFF,.,15,TRBJ2-1,few,TRBV5-1
TGTGCCAGCGCGAAGGAGGACGACAATGAGCAGTTCTTC,CASAKEDDNEQFF,.,13,TRBJ2-1,few,TRBV21-1
TGTGCCAGCAGTCCCACGGGACAGGCCAAAGGCCAGCATTTT,CASSPTGQAKGQHF,TRBD1,14,TRBJ1-5,.,TRBV12-3/TRBV12-4
TGCGCCAGCAGCTTGGAGTTGCGGGAGTACACAGATACGCAGTATTTT,CASSLELREYTDTQYF,TRBD2,16,TRBJ2-3,many,TRBV5-1
TGTGCCAGCAGTTACTCGTTGTTGGGCGGGGTAGATACGCAGTATTTT,CASSYSLLGGVDTQYF,.,16,TRBJ2-3,.,TRBV6-2/TRBV6-3
TGTGCCAGCAGCTTAGATTTGCACGAGACCCAGTACTTC,CASSLDLHETQYF,.,13,TRBJ2-5,few,TRBV11-2
TGTGCCAGCAGCGTAGCCGGACTAGCGGGAGGGGACAATGAGCAGTTCTTC,CASSVAGLAGGDNEQFF,TRBD2,17,TRBJ2-1,few,TRBV9
TGCGCCAGCAGCTTGGAAGACAGCCGCTATGGCTACACCTTC,CASSLEDSRYGYTF,.,14,TRBJ1-2,.,TRBV5-1
TGTGCCAGCAGTGTCGGACTAGCGGGGGGACTTCAAGAGACCCAGTACTTC,CASSVGLAGGLQETQYF,TRBD2,17,TRBJ2-5,.,TRBV2
TGTGCCAGCAGCCGCGGTCTCAATGAGCAGTTCTTC,CASSRGLNEQFF,.,12,TRBJ2-1,.,TRBV3-1
TGTGCCAGCAGCCCGCCCGGGGGGCTCGGCTATGGCTACACCTTC,CASSPPGGLGYGYTF,.,15,TRBJ1-2,.,TRBV6-1
TGTGCCAGCAGTTTAGGAGGACTAGCGGTACAAGAGACCCAGTACTTC,CASSLGGLAVQETQYF,TRBD2,16,TRBJ2-5,.,TRBV12-3/TRBV12-4
TGTGCCAGCAGTTACTCGATCGGACGTAATTCACCCCTCCACTTT,CASSYSIGRNSPLHF,.,15,TRBJ1-6,many,TRBV6-5
TGTGCCATCAGTGATCGGCTTAAGGGGGGACTCCATGGCTACACCTTC,CAISDRLKGGLHGYTF,.,16,TRBJ1-2,few,TRBV10-3
TGTGCCAGCAGCCTTGGGACCCGCTACACCTTC,CASSLGTRYTF,.,11,TRBJ1-2,few,TRBV11-3
TGTGCCAGCAGCCTTGTGGCTACCGGGAGGGCAGATACGCAGTATTTT,CASSLVATGRADTQYF,TRBD2,16,TRBJ2-3,few,TRBV3-1
TGTGCCAGCAGCCAAAACGATGGTGAGCAGTTCTTC,CASSQNDGEQFF,.,12,TRBJ2-1,many,TRBV4-2
TGTGCCAGCAGATCATTAAATCAGCCCCAGCATTTT,CASRSLNQPQHF,.,12,TRBJ1-5,.,TRBV28
TGCGCCAGCAGCCAAGATTTTACTAGCGGGGGTCTCCAAGAGACCCAGTACTTC,CASSQDFTSGGLQETQYF,TRBD2,18,TRBJ2-5,few,TRBV4-1
TGTGCCAGCTCACCTGGGCTGGGTCTAGGCGTCCTGACTTTC,CASSPGLGLGVLTF,.,14,TRBJ2-6,.,TRBV18
TGTGCCAGCAGTTTAACTAGCGGGGGTTTAGAGACCCAGTACTTC,CASSLTSGGLETQYF,TRBD2,15,TRBJ2-5,.,TRBV28
TGTGCCAGCAGCCCCCAGGGGGTCCCTGCTGGAAACACCATATATTTT,CASSPQGVPAGNTIYF,TRBD1,16,TRBJ1-3,few,TRBV12-3/TRBV12-4
TGCGCCAGCAGCATCGGGACGGGTTATGGCTACACCTTC,CASSIGTGYGYTF,.,13,TRBJ1-2,many,TRBV5-1
TGCGCCAGCAGCTTGGCCGGGACATCCTACAATGAGCAGTTCTTC,CASSLAGTSYNEQFF,.,15,TRBJ2-1,many,TRBV5-1
TGTGCCTGGAGGGGGGCAGGGGAGTACGCTTTCTTT,CAWRGAGEYAFF,.,12,TRBJ1-1,few,TRBV30
TGCGCCAGCAGCTCTGACAGAGCCTCCTACGAGCAGTACTTC,CASSSDRASYEQYF,.,14,TRBJ2-7,many,TRBV5-1
TGTGCCAGCAGTGACCTGAGCGGGGGGGGCGACATTCAGTACTTC,CASSDLSGGGDIQYF,TRBD2,15,TRBJ2-4,.,TRBV25-1
TGTGCCAGCAGCCAAGCCGGGGGGCTGGGAGATACGCAGTATTTT,CASSQAGGLGDTQYF,.,15,TRBJ2-3,.,TRBV3-1
TGTGCCAGCAGCCAGACGACAGGGGGCACAAAGGATGGCTACACCTTC,CASSQTTGGTKDGYTF,TRBD1,16,TRBJ1-2,.,TRBV12-3/TRBV12-4
TGTGCCAGCAGTTACACAGGGGCCCGCACAGATACGCAGTATTTT,CASSYTGARTDTQYF,TRBD1,15,TRBJ2-3,.,TRBV6-5
TGTGCCAGCAGCGTAGGACTAGATTACACCGGGGAGCTGTTTTTT,CASSVGLDYTGELFF,.,15,TRBJ2-2,few,TRBV9
TGCGCCAGCAGTTACTTGGCTCGACAGTACAATGAGCAGTTCTTC,CASSYLARQYNEQFF,.,15,TRBJ2-1,.,TRBV6-2/TRBV6-3
TGTGCCAGCAGCCCCAGTCGGGGCCGGGTCAATGAGCAGTTCTTC,CASSPSRGRVNEQFF,.,15,TRBJ2-1,.,TRBV28
TGTGCCAGCAGCTTGGCCGGGGAGGGTGGCTACACCTTC,CASSLAGEGGYTF,.,13,TRBJ1-2,few,TRBV5-5
TGCAGTGCTCCGACAGAATTCCAAGAGACCCAGTACTTC,CSAPTEFQETQYF,.,13,TRBJ2-5,.,TRBV20-1